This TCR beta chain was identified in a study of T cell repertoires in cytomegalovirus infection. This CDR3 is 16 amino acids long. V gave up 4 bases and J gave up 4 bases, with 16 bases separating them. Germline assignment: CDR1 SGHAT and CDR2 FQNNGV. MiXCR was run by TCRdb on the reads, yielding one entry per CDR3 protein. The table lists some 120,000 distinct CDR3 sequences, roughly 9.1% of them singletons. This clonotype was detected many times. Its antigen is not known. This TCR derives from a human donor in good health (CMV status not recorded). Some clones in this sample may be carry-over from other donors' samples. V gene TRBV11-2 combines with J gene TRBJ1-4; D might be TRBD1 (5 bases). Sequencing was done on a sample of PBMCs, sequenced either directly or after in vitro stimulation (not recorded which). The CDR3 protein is CASSSQIRVGNEKLFF. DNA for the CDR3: TGTGCCAGCAGCTCACAAATCAGGGTTGGTAATGAAAAACTGTTTTTT.